The 21 T cell receptor beta chains below were found in one sample sequenced in a study of blood T cells in healthy people across ages. A second roughly 6 to 11 cycle PCR used barcoded and J-beta primers. Using its own MiXCR run on the 5' RACE reads, TCRdb lists one record per CDR3 protein. Of around 650,000 distinct CDR3 sequences listed, about a third are singletons. Specimen: blood. Every receptor here comes from a woman older than 75 in good health.

This clonotype was picked up many times. The V call is TRBV20-1, the J call TRBJ2-7; 7 positions match TRBD2. The CDR3 has 12 residues. Germline V gives CDR1 DFQATT, CDR2 SNEGSKA (reference sequence). V shed 4 bases, J shed 7 bases, and the junction held 7 bases outside the gene matches. CDR3 nucleotides: TGCAGTGCTAAGCTAGCGGAGAAAGAGCAGTACTTC. Its translation is CSAKLAEKEQYF.

The V call is TRBV18, the J call TRBJ1-1; D possibly corresponds to TRBD1 (6 bases). Trimming stripped 5 bases from V and 5 bases from J, with 12 bases between. Germline loops: CDR1 KGHSH, CDR2 LQKENI. This CDR3 comprises 13 residues. CDR3 residues: CASSAQGRTEAFF. CDR3 sequence (DNA): TGTGCCAGCTCAGCACAGGGTAGGACTGAAGCTTTCTTT.

The CDR3 sequence is CASSQGGTGKGNTIYF. CDR3 DNA: TGTGCCAGCAGCCAAGGCGGGACGGGGAAAGGAAACACCATATATTTT. The chain has TRBV4-2 and TRBJ1-3; possibly TRBD1 for D (5 bases). In germline, CDR1 is LGHNA, CDR2 YNFKEQ. Trimming removed 1 base from V and 4 bases from J, with 14 bases in between. The CDR3 consists of 16 residues.

This clonotype has at least ten counts. The V and J genes are TRBV20-1 and TRBJ2-7; 10 bases fit TRBD2. V shed 0 bases and J 4 bases; nucleotides not matched to a gene: 3. CDR1 is DFQATT and CDR2 is SNEGSKA in the germline V gene (reference sequence). The CDR3 is 14 amino acids. The CDR3 spells CSARDKRGGYEQYF. CDR3 coding DNA: TGCAGTGCTAGAGATAAGCGGGGGGGGTACGAGCAGTACTTC.

The rearrangement uses TRBV6-5 and TRBJ1-1; 11 nucleotides line up with TRBD1. This CDR3 spans 14 amino acids. V lost 5 bases to trimming and J lost 6 bases; unmatched junction nucleotides: 5. Germline CDR1 and CDR2: MNHEY and SVGAGI. CDR3 sequence (DNA): TGTGCCAGCAGTCGGACAGGGGGCACCGCTGAAGCTTTCTTT. Protein product: CASSRTGGTAEAFF.

This clonotype was observed many times. The V call is TRBV10-2, the J call TRBJ2-7; D is perhaps TRBD1 (8 bases). Trimming removed 8 bases at V and 6 bases at J, with 20 bases between. The CDR3 runs to 14 residues. Germline assignment: CDR1 WSHSY and CDR2 SAAADI. The CDR3 here is CASSDRGGIAEQYF. In nucleotides, the CDR3 is TGCGCCAGCTCTGACAGGGGAGGGATCGCCGAGCAGTACTTC.

Note on this clonotype: This could be a read error, since a much larger clone is one nucleotide away. The rearrangement links TRBV5-5 to TRBJ2-5; D is unclear. The tail of the sequence fits TRBJ2-7 better, so the J call may be wrong. The CDR3 runs 16 residues. Germline CDR1 is SGHKS and CDR2 is YYEKEE (reference sequence). In nucleotides, the CDR3 is TGTGCCAGCAGCTCGGCGCCCGTGGGCCGAACCTACGAGCAGTACTTC. It yields the protein CASSSAPVGRTYEQYF.

This clonotype was counted many times. The V gene is TRBV5-4, the J gene TRBJ2-1; tentatively, D is TRBD1 or TRBD2 (5 bases each). The CDR3 runs to 17 residues. The germline V gene has CDR1 SGHNT and CDR2 YYREEE (reference sequence). Trimming took 0 bases from V and 5 from J, leaving 18 bases between them. The CDR3 protein is CASSLGGRGVGDNEQFF. As DNA, the CDR3 is TGTGCCAGCAGCTTGGGGGGCCGAGGGGTCGGAGACAATGAGCAGTTCTTC.

As regards this clonotype: It may be a read error: a sequence one base away is much more abundant. CDR3 in amino acids: CASRDRDRTTGERFF. CDR3 in DNA: TGCGCCAGCAGGGACCGGGACAGGACCACCGGGGAGCGGTTTTTT. V is TRBV5-1 and J is TRBJ2-2, with TRBD1 identical over 8 bases. Germline V gene data show CDR1 as SGHRS and CDR2 as YFSETQ. The CDR3 is 15 amino acids.

This clonotype showed up just once. This rearrangement joins TRBV20-1 to TRBJ2-7, with D possibly TRBD1 on 5 matching bases. This CDR3 region has 14 residues. Germline V CDR1 and CDR2: DFQATT, SNEGSKA (reference sequence). V was shortened by 6 bases and J by 3 bases, with 18 bases between the two germline ends. The CDR3 DNA sequence: TGCAGTGCCAAACTGACAGAAGCTCGCTACGAGCAGTACTTC. It is translated as CSAKLTEARYEQYF.

This clonotype has ten or more counts. This chain connects TRBV5-1 to TRBJ2-5; 10 bases are a match to TRBD2. The J call could be wrong; TRBJ2-7 is a better fit for the DNA end. CDR3 size: 13 residues. Germline V gene lookup returns CDR1 SGHRS and CDR2 YFSETQ. For the CDR3, the DNA is TGCGCCAGCAGCCCTACTAGCGGGGTCGAGCAGTACTTC. The encoded protein is CASSPTSGVEQYF.

This clonotype was picked up many times. This chain uses TRBV28 with TRBJ1-2, with 8 bases that match TRBD1. The junction had 8 bases not matched to a gene; V was cut back by 3 bases and J by 2 bases. Germline V CDR1 and CDR2: MDHEN, SYDVKM. This CDR3 region has 16 residues. The CDR3 sequence: CASSFPPGQENYGYTF. CDR3 DNA sequence: TGTGCCAGCAGTTTCCCGCCGGGACAGGAGAACTATGGCTACACCTTC.

The V and J genes are TRBV7-2 and TRBJ2-1, with a possible D match to TRBD2 (6 bases). The DNA matches TRBJ2-7 better at its end, which makes the J call doubtful. Per the germline V gene, CDR1 is SGHTA and CDR2 is FQGNSA. CDR3 length equals 14 residues. The DNA for the CDR3 is TGTGCCAGCGCCATGTCGGGGGTAAGCTACGAGCAGTACTTC. Translated: CASAMSGVSYEQYF.

In this sample, this clonotype turned up many times. The gene calls are TRBV20-1 and TRBJ2-3; 11 nucleotides line up with TRBD1. CDR1 DFQATT and CDR2 SNEGSKA come from the germline V gene (reference sequence). The CDR3 runs to 17 residues. J gave up 1 base and V 3 bases, and 9 bases lay outside the gene matches. The CDR3 loop is CSASWDRGTFGTDTQYF. CDR3 bases: TGCAGTGCTAGTTGGGACAGGGGGACCTTTGGCACAGATACGCAGTATTTT.

This clonotype was detected ten times or more. V is TRBV4-1 and J is TRBJ2-1; 7 bases fit TRBD1. The germline V gene has CDR1 MGHRA and CDR2 YSYEKL. The junction had 8 bases not matched to a gene; V was cut back by 6 bases and J by 3 bases. CDR3 length: 15 amino acids. In nucleotides, the CDR3 is TGCGCCAGCAGAACCGGCCGGGACAGCTACAATGAGCAGTTCTTC. Its translation: CASRTGRDSYNEQFF.

To note about this clonotype: Since a much larger clone is just one base distant, this may be a read error. The chain joins TRBV24-1 to TRBJ2-1; 9 bases line up with TRBD1. The assigned J gene may be wrong: the sequence end matches TRBJ2-7 better. The CDR3 is made up of 15 amino acids. CDR1 and CDR2 from the germline V gene are KGHDR and SFDVKD. CDR3: CATSDTGGSYNEQYF. In DNA, the CDR3 is TGTGCCACCAGTGATACAGGGGGCTCCTACAATGAGCAGTACTTC.

This clonotype showed up just a few times. The chain couples TRBV4-3 to TRBJ1-6, with D possibly matching TRBD1 (6 bases). Trimming took off 0 bases at V and 6 bases at J, with 15 bases between the two ends. The CDR3 length is 17 residues. Per the germline V gene, CDR1 is LGHNA and CDR2 is YSLEER. The DNA for the CDR3 is TGCGCCAGCAGCCAAGATGCAGGGGCGGGGTCTAATTCACCCCTCCACTTT. Translated: CASSQDAGAGSNSPLHF.

This clonotype was detected once. This may come from a read error, since a much larger clone is one base off. The V gene is TRBV5-1, the J gene TRBJ2-1; no clear D. V was pared by 0 bases and J by 10 bases, with 17 bases between. CDR1 is SGHRS and CDR2 is YFSETQ in the germline V gene. The CDR3 runs to 15 residues. The CDR3 loop reads CASSLGGSSSYEQFF. The CDR3 bases are TGCGCCAGCAGCTTGGGCGGTTCGAGCTCCTACGAGCAGTTCTTC.

This clonotype was counted only a few times. Since a much larger clone is just one base distant, this may be a read error. V and J are TRBV30 and TRBJ2-5; D remains ambiguous. CDR1 is GTSNPN, CDR2 SVGIG, per germline (reference sequence). The length of the CDR3 is 11 residues. CDR3 sequence reads: CAWSVKEAQYF. CDR3 bases: TGTGCCTGGAGTGTAAAAGAGGCCCAGTACTTC.

This clonotype occurred many times. This may arise from a read error, as a much more abundant clone is one base away. The CDR3 nucleotides are TGTGCCAGCAGCCGGGACGGCTTCTCTGGGGCCAACGTCCGGACTTTC. It translates to CASSRDGFSGANVRTF. The chain recombines TRBV7-3 with TRBJ2-6, with D tentatively TRBD1 or TRBD2 (5 bases each). This CDR3 has 16 residues. Germline V gene sequence: CDR1 SGHTA, CDR2 FQGTGA.

For this clonotype: This may stem from a read error, because a much larger clone lies one nucleotide away. The chain joins TRBV9 to TRBJ2-5; 8 bases map to TRBD1. Germline values: CDR1 SGDLS, CDR2 YYNGEE. The CDR3 is 15 amino acids. V dropped 3 bases and J dropped 11; count of bases not matched to a gene: 15. CDR3 sequence: CASSAHGTGDNEQYF. CDR3 DNA sequence: TGTGCCAGCAGCGCTCACGGGACAGGAGATAATGAGCAGTACTTC.